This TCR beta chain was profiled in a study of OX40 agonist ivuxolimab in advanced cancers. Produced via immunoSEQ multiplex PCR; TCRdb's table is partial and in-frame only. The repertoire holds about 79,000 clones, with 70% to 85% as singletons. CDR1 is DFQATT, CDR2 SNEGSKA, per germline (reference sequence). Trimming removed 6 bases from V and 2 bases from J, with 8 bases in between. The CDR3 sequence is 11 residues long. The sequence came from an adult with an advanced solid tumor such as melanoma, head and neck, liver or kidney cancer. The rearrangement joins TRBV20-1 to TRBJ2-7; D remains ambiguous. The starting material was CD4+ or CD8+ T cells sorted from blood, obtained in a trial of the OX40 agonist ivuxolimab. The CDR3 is CSAYIPYEQYF. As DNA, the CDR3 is TGCAGTGCATACATACCCTACGAGCAGTACTTC.